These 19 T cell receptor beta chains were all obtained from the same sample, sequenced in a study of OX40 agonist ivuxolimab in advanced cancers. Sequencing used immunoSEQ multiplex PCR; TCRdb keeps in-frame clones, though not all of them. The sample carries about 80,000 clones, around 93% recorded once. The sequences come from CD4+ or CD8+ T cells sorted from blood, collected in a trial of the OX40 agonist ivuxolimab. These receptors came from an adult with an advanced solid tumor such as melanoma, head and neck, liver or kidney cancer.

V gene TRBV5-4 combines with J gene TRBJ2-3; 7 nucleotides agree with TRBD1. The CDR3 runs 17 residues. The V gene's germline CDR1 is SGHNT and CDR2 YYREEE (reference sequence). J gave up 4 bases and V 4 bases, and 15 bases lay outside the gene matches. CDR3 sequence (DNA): TGTGCCAGCAGCCCCACCTGGAGTGAGGGGGCCTCAGATACGCAGTATTTT. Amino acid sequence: CASSPTWSEGASDTQYF.

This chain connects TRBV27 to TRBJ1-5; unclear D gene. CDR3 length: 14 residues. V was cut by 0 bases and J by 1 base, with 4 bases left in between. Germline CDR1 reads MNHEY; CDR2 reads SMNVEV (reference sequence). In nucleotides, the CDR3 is TGTGCCAGCAGTTTATCTTCCAGCAATCAGCCCCAGCATTTT. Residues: CASSLSSSNQPQHF.

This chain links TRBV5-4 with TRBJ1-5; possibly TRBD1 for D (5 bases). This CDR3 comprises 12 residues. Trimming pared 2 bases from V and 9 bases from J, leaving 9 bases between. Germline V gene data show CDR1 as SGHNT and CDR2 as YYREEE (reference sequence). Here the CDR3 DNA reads TGTGCCAGCAGCTTTAATCAGGGGCCCCAGCATTTT. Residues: CASSFNQGPQHF.

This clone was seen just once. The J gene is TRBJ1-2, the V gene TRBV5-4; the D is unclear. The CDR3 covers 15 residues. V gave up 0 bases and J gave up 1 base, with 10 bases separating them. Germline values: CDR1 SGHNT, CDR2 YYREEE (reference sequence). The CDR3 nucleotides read TGTGCCAGCAGCTTGGGACAACCGTTTAACTATGGCTACACCTTC. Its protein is CASSLGQPFNYGYTF.

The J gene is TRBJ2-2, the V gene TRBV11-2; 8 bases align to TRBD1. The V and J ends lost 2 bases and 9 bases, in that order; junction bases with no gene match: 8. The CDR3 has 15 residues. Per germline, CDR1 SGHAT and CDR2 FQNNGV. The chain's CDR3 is CASSLLSRGRRELFF. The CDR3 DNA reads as TGTGCCAGCAGCTTATTAAGCAGGGGGCGCAGGGAGCTGTTTTTT.

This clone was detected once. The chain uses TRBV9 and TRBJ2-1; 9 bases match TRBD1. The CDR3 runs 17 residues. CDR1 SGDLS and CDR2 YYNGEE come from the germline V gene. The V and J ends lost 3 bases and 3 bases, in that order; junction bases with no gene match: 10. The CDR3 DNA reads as TGTGCCAGCAGCGCTGAGGTTGGGACAGGGATCTACAATGAGCAGTTCTTC. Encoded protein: CASSAEVGTGIYNEQFF.

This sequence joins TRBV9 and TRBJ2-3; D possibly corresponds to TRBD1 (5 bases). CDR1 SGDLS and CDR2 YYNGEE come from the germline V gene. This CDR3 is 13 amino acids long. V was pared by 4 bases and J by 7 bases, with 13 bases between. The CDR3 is CASSSRVGHTQYF. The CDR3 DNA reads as TGTGCCAGCAGCTCCCGAGTGGGGCATACGCAGTATTTT.

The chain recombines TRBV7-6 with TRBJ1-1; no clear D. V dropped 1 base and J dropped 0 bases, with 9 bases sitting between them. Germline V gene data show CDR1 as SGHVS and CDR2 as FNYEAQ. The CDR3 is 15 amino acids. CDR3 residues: CASSLGVGVNTEAFF. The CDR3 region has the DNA TGTGCCAGCAGCTTAGGGGTCGGCGTGAACACTGAAGCTTTCTTT.

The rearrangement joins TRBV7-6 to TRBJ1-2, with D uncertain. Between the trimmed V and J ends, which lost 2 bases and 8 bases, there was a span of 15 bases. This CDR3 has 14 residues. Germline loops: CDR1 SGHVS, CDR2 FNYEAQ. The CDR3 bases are TGTGCCAGCAGCTTATACAGCTACAATTCAGGCTACACCTTC. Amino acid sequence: CASSLYSYNSGYTF.

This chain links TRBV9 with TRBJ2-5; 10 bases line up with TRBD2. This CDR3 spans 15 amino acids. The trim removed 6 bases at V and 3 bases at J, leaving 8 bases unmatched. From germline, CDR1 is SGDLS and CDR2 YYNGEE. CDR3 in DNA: TGTGCCAGCACCCACTCCCTAGCGGGAGAAGAGACCCAGTACTTC. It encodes CASTHSLAGEETQYF.

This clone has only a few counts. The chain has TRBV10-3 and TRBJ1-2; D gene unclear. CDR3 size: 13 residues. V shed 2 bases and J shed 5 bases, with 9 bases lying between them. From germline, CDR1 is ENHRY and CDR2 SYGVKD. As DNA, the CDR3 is TGTGCCATCAGTGAGGGACCTATTTATGGCTACACCTTC. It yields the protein CAISEGPIYGYTF.

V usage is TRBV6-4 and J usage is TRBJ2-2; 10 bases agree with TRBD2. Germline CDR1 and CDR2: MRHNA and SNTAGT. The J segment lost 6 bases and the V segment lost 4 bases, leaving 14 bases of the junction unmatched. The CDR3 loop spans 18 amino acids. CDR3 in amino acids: CASSGEDGGLAAPGELFF. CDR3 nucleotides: TGTGCCAGCAGTGGGGAGGATGGTGGACTAGCGGCTCCCGGGGAGCTGTTTTTT.

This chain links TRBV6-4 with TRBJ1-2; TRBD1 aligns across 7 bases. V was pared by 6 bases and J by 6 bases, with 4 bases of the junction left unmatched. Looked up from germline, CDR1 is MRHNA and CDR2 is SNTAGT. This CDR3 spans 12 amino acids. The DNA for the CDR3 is TGTGCCAGCAGCCTACAGGGGAATGGCTACACCTTC. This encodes CASSLQGNGYTF.

The CDR3, as DNA: TGTGCCAGCAGCCCGAGGGGGGGAGCGGGTCTGGACGAGCAGTACTTC. It translates to CASSPRGGAGLDEQYF. The chain employs TRBV11-3 and TRBJ2-7; tentatively, D is TRBD2 (7 bases). Looked up from germline, CDR1 is SGHNT and CDR2 is YENEEA. The germline V and J ends were trimmed by 5 bases and 5 bases, with 22 bases remaining between them. The CDR3 extends over 16 amino acids.

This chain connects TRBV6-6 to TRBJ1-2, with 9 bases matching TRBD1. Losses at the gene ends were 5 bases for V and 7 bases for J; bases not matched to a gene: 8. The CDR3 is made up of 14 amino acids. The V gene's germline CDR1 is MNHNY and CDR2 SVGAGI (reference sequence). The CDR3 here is CASSRDREGGGYTF. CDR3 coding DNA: TGTGCCAGCAGTCGGGACAGGGAAGGTGGTGGCTACACCTTC.

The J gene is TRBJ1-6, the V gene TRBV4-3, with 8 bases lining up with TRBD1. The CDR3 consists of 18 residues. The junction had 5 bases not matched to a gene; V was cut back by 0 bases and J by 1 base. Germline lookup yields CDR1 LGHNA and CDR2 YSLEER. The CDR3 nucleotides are TGCGCCAGCAGCCAAGAAACCAGGGGGCTATCCTATAATTCACCCCTCCACTTT. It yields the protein CASSQETRGLSYNSPLHF.

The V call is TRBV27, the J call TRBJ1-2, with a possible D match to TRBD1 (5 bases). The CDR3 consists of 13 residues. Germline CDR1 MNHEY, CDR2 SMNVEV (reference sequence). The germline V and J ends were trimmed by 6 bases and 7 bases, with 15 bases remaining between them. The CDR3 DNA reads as TGTGCCAGCAGCCCCGTGAGGGACGGTGGCTACACCTTC. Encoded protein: CASSPVRDGGYTF.

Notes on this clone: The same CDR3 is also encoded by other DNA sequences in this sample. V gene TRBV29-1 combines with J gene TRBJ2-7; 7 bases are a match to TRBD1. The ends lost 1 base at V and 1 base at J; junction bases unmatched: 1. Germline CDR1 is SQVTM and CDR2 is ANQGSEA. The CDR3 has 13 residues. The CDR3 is CSVEGDSSYEQYF. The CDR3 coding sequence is TGCAGCGTTGAAGGGGACAGTTCCTACGAGCAGTACTTC.

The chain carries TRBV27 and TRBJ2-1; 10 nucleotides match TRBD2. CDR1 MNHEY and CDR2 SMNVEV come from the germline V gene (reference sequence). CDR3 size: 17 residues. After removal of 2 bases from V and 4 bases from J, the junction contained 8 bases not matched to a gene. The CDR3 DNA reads TGTGCCAGCAGTTTAATTAGCGGGGGGCTCCGATACAATGAGCAGTTCTTC. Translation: CASSLISGGLRYNEQFF.